This TCR beta chain was captured in a study of memory B cells and T cells in multiple sclerosis. CFSE-dim autoproliferating and CFSE-high non-proliferating T cells from unstimulated culture were sequenced separately. Cultures began with roughly 5x10^7 CFSE-labeled PBMCs, unstimulated for 7 days, with replicate wells pooled. Without exogenous stimuli, approximately 0.46 uM CFSE-labeled PBMCs were cultured serum-free. Assay: immunoSEQ multiplex PCR; the TCRdb copy retains only in-frame clones and omits some. The sample lists around 30,000 clones, about 84% occurring once. A remark on this clone: Antigen specificity is unknown.

Trimming at V came to 6 bases and at J to 2 bases, leaving 6 bases not matched to a gene. Germline lookup yields CDR1 LNHDA and CDR2 SQIVND (reference sequence). This CDR3 region has 14 residues. This receptor was identified in a human donor with multiple sclerosis. The rearrangement uses TRBV19 and TRBJ2-5; 7 nucleotides align to TRBD1. The sample was PBMCs from blood kept in culture. DNA for the CDR3: TGTGCCAGTAGAAGGGACAGAACACAAGAGACCCAGTACTTC. The encoded protein is CASRRDRTQETQYF.